This TCR beta chain was documented in a study of blood T cells in healthy people across ages. Study summary: About one barcoded beta molecule per two T cells came from capture by template switching. General study points: Because donor CMV status was unknown, expanded clonotype changes were possibly confounded. Naive CD4+ cells and diversity were both higher in long-lived donors than in aged donors.

The authors ran a second PCR of about 7 to 12 cycles using a sample-barcoded 5' primer and a J-beta primer mix. TCRdb recomputed calls from the 5' RACE reads with MiXCR, one row per CDR3 protein. The repertoire includes 1.5 million to 1.9 million distinct CDR3 sequences, under 55% of them detected once, and under 5% sits in the top ten. In the case of this clonotype: Its specificity is unknown. The CDR3 ends on some other residue instead of the conserved phenylalanine or tryptophan, so this is likely a read error.

Trimming removed 6 bases from V and 0 bases from J; junction bases left unmatched: 12. There are 18 residues in the CDR3. The TCR was taken from a young woman in good health. V gene TRBV12-3 or TRBV12-4 combines with J gene TRBJ2-3; TRBD2 aligns across 10 bases. Sequencing used blood. The CDR3 sequence: CASRPLAGEKPSTDTQYS. The CDR3 DNA reads as TGTGCCAGCAGGCCCCTAGCGGGGGAGAAACCTAGCACAGATACGCAGTATTCC.